A selection of T cell receptor beta chains follows, all from one sample in a study of CD8+ T cells in alopecia areata. Using immunoSEQ multiplex PCR, the repertoire was profiled, and TCRdb retains in-frame clones only, with some absent. Here the sample spans approximately 300,000 clones, nearly 60% being singletons. The specimen comprised CD4+ T cells sorted from blood, sampled at week 24, from a patient treated with tofacitinib. Every receptor here comes from a human donor with alopecia areata. The CDR3 runs from the conserved cysteine through the conserved F or W. D genes are given only for firm matches. Not every row has a clone size; where given, it reads once, few, many or a size class.

V: TRBV30
D: NA
size: NA
J: TRBJ2-2
DNA: TGTGCCTGGAGTCCGACTACCCACGGGGAGCTGTTTTTT
CDR3: CAWSPTTHGELFF

V: TRBV9
D: NA
size: once
J: TRBJ2-1
DNA: TGTGCCAGCAGCCCTAGCGCTGACAATGAGCAGTTCTTC
CDR3: CASSPSADNEQFF

V: TRBV2
D: NA
size: few
J: TRBJ1-5
DNA: TGTGCCAGCGCCACAGGGAGGGTGGGGAATCAGCCCCAGCATTTT
CDR3: CASATGRVGNQPQHF

V: TRBV11-3
D: TRBD1
size: NA
J: TRBJ2-5
DNA: TGTGCCAGCAGCATCTCCCCGGGACAGGGGGTTGGGGAGACCCAGTACTTC
CDR3: CASSISPGQGVGETQYF

V: TRBV29-1
D: NA
size: NA
J: TRBJ2-6
DNA: TGCAGCGTTGCACAGGGCCCCGGTCGTGGGGCCAACGTCCTGACTTTC
CDR3: CSVAQGPGRGANVLTF

V: TRBV7-2
D: NA
size: few
J: TRBJ2-7
DNA: TGTGCCAGCAGCCGCCTCCCGGGTAGGACAAACTCCTACGAGCAGTACTTC
CDR3: CASSRLPGRTNSYEQYF

V: TRBV11-2
D: NA
size: NA
J: TRBJ2-5
DNA: TGTGCCAGCAGCCCCAGTGAGACCCAGTACTTC
CDR3: CASSPSETQYF

V: TRBV5-1
D: NA
size: NA
J: TRBJ2-7
DNA: TGCGCCAGCAGCTCTACGGGATTCAGCTCCTACGAGCAGTACTTC
CDR3: CASSSTGFSSYEQYF

V: TRBV29-1
D: NA
size: NA
J: TRBJ1-1
DNA: TGCAGCGTTGAAGATCGGAAACAGACCGGAAAGAACACTGAAGCTTTCTTT
CDR3: CSVEDRKQTGKNTEAFF

V: TRBV7-6
D: NA
size: NA
J: TRBJ2-3
DNA: TGTGCCAGCAGCTTAAGCCATACGCAGTATTTT
CDR3: CASSLSHTQYF

V: TRBV4-1
D: NA
size: NA
J: TRBJ2-3
DNA: TGCGCCAGCAGCCACCTCCAGGGCGGGGTAGATACGCAGTATTTT
CDR3: CASSHLQGGVDTQYF

V: TRBV29-1
D: TRBD2
size: NA
J: TRBJ2-7
DNA: TGCAGCGTTGAGGCTAGCGGGGGATCCGAGCAGTACTTC
CDR3: CSVEASGGSEQYF

V: TRBV7-2
D: TRBD1
size: few
J: TRBJ1-1
DNA: TGTGCCAGCAGCATCCTTTTACAGGGGGCAGGTGAAGCTTTCTTT
CDR3: CASSILLQGAGEAFF

V: TRBV2
D: TRBD2
size: few
J: TRBJ2-3
DNA: TGTGCCAGCAGCCTGGGACTAGCGGGGGGCACAGATACGCAGTATTTT
CDR3: CASSLGLAGGTDTQYF

V: TRBV5-1
D: NA
size: few
J: TRBJ2-7
DNA: TGCGCCAGCAGCTTGGGGCCCCTTGGGCCCTACGAGCAGTACTTC
CDR3: CASSLGPLGPYEQYF

V: TRBV4-1
D: NA
size: NA
J: TRBJ2-5
DNA: TGCGCCAGCAGCCAATTTGCGGGAGAGACCCAGTACTTC
CDR3: CASSQFAGETQYF

V: TRBV10-3
D: NA
size: few
J: TRBJ1-1
DNA: TGTGCCATCAGTGGACGTCAGGGTTCGGACACTGAAGCTTTCTTT
CDR3: CAISGRQGSDTEAFF

V: TRBV7-3
D: NA
size: NA
J: TRBJ2-1
DNA: TGTGCCAGCAGCTTTGGGTCTTCCTACAATGAGCAGTTCTTC
CDR3: CASSFGSSYNEQFF

V: TRBV5-1
D: TRBD2
size: NA
J: TRBJ2-1
DNA: TGCGCCAGCAGCTTGGGTCTAGCGGCCAACAATGAGCAGTTCTTC
CDR3: CASSLGLAANNEQFF

V: TRBV6-1
D: NA
size: NA
J: TRBJ2-6
DNA: TGTGCCAGCAATGCCGCCCCGGGGGCCAACGTCCTGACTTTC
CDR3: CASNAAPGANVLTF

V: TRBV18
D: TRBD1
size: NA
J: TRBJ2-2
DNA: TGTGCCAGCTCACCCGACAGGGCGAACACCGGGGAGCTGTTTTTT
CDR3: CASSPDRANTGELFF

V: TRBV30
D: NA
size: NA
J: TRBJ2-7
DNA: TGTGCCTGGAGTGTACCCCAGGGGATCGGCTACGAGCAGTACTTC
CDR3: CAWSVPQGIGYEQYF

V: TRBV30
D: NA
size: NA
J: TRBJ1-2
DNA: TGTGCCTGGAGTGTACGAGATGGCTACACCTTC
CDR3: CAWSVRDGYTF

V: TRBV7-2
D: TRBD1
size: NA
J: TRBJ2-7
DNA: TGTGCCAGCAGCCCTACAGGGGGCCGGAACTACGAGCAGTACTTC
CDR3: CASSPTGGRNYEQYF

V: TRBV27
D: NA
size: NA
J: TRBJ2-5
DNA: TGTGCCAGCAGTACCCGACAGGCGATGGAGACCCAGTACTTC
CDR3: CASSTRQAMETQYF